Listed below are T cell receptor beta chains from one sample, sequenced in a study of T cell repertoires in cytomegalovirus infection. TCRdb called the reads again in MiXCR, with one record for every CDR3 protein. The sample records 450,000 to 550,000 distinct CDR3 sequences, approximately 15% being singletons. What was sequenced was CD8+ T cells from PBMCs. Every receptor here comes from a human donor in good health (CMV status not recorded). Some clones in this sample may be carry-over from other donors' samples. Both conserved end residues are part of each CDR3. Each record gives: V gene, clone size, CDR3 length, J gene, D gene, CDR3 DNA, CDR3 protein. D genes are given only for firm matches. Clone size, where shown, is once, few, many, or a class for clones that have expanded.

V: TRBV6-1; size: .; length: 16; J: TRBJ1-5; D: TRBD1; DNA: TGTGCCAGCAGTGATGGCTTGGGACAGCCGAATCAGCCCCAGCATTTT; CDR3: CASSDGLGQPNQPQHF
V: TRBV13; size: .; length: 14; J: TRBJ2-1; D: .; DNA: TGTGCCAGCAGCTTAAGGACTGAAAACAATGAGCAGTTCTTC; CDR3: CASSLRTENNEQFF
V: TRBV20-1; size: many; length: 16; J: TRBJ1-6; D: .; DNA: TGCAGTGCTAGAGATAACCCCCCCAGGGATGAGTCACCCCTCCACTTT; CDR3: CSARDNPPRDESPLHF
V: TRBV4-2; size: .; length: 14; J: TRBJ1-2; D: .; DNA: TGTGCCAGCAGCCAAGTCGGAGGGATCGATGGCTACACCTTC; CDR3: CASSQVGGIDGYTF
V: TRBV28; size: .; length: 13; J: TRBJ2-1; D: .; DNA: TGTGCCAGCAGGGACCTTTCCCCCAATGAGCAGTTCTTC; CDR3: CASRDLSPNEQFF
V: TRBV20-1; size: .; length: 15; J: TRBJ2-1; D: .; DNA: TGCAGTGCTAGAGATCCCCAGCGGGCTTACAATGAGCAGTTCTTC; CDR3: CSARDPQRAYNEQFF
V: TRBV28; size: few; length: 14; J: TRBJ2-1; D: .; DNA: TGTGCCAGCAGCTCAATGTTCTCCTACAATGAGCAGTTCTTC; CDR3: CASSSMFSYNEQFF
V: TRBV19; size: few; length: 11; J: TRBJ2-3; D: .; DNA: TGTGCCAGTAGTACAAGAAATACGCAGTATTTT; CDR3: CASSTRNTQYF
V: TRBV7-9; size: many; length: 16; J: TRBJ1-2; D: TRBD1; DNA: TGTGCCAGCAGCCCCTGGGACAGGGGCGCTAACTATGGCTACACCTTC; CDR3: CASSPWDRGANYGYTF
V: TRBV7-6; size: many; length: 14; J: TRBJ1-5; D: .; DNA: TGTGCCAGCAGCCTTCAAGGGGGGTTGGAGCCCCAGCATTTT; CDR3: CASSLQGGLEPQHF
V: TRBV28; size: .; length: 15; J: TRBJ2-7; D: TRBD1; DNA: TGTGCCAGCAGCTGGGGGGGGACAGGGGCGAACGAGCAGTACTTC; CDR3: CASSWGGTGANEQYF
V: TRBV7-6; size: many; length: 14; J: TRBJ1-1; D: .; DNA: TGTGCCAGCAGCTTAGCGCCTGGAACAGATGAAGCTTTCTTT; CDR3: CASSLAPGTDEAFF
V: TRBV11-2; size: many; length: 19; J: TRBJ2-2; D: TRBD1; DNA: TGTGCCAGCAGCTTCGTCCCGGGACAGGGGATGACGGACACCGGGGAGCTGTTTTTT; CDR3: CASSFVPGQGMTDTGELFF
V: TRBV19; size: many; length: 12; J: TRBJ1-1; D: .; DNA: TGTGCCAGTAGTAGGGGGAACACTGAAGCTTTCTTT; CDR3: CASSRGNTEAFF
V: TRBV4-1; size: .; length: 14; J: TRBJ2-7; D: .; DNA: TGCGCCAGCAGCCCTCAACCAGGGGTCATCGAGCAGTACTTC; CDR3: CASSPQPGVIEQYF
V: TRBV10-3; size: few; length: 15; J: TRBJ2-5; D: .; DNA: TGTGCCATCAGTGCTCCCGGGGAACTCGAAGAGACCCAGTACTTC; CDR3: CAISAPGELEETQYF
V: TRBV9; size: few; length: 13; J: TRBJ2-3; D: .; DNA: TGTGCCAGCAGCGTAGAGGATACAGATACGCAGTATTTT; CDR3: CASSVEDTDTQYF
V: TRBV4-1; size: few; length: 17; J: TRBJ2-1; D: .; DNA: TGCGCCAGCAGCCAAGATCTCGCGGAGAGCTCCTACAATGAGCAGTTCTTC; CDR3: CASSQDLAESSYNEQFF
V: TRBV19; size: few; length: 15; J: TRBJ2-2; D: .; DNA: TGTGCCAGTAGTAGGAGGGTAGGAGTCACCGGGGAGCTGTTTTTT; CDR3: CASSRRVGVTGELFF
V: TRBV11-1; size: few; length: 17; J: TRBJ2-2; D: .; DNA: TGTGCCAGCAGCTCCGCCTCGGGGGCGATTAACACCGGGGAGCTGTTTTTT; CDR3: CASSSASGAINTGELFF
V: TRBV27; size: .; length: 18; J: TRBJ1-3; D: TRBD1; DNA: TGTGCCAGCAGTCCTCGGGACAGGGGGTTTCAAACTGGAAACACCATATATTTT; CDR3: CASSPRDRGFQTGNTIYF
V: TRBV3-1; size: .; length: 16; J: TRBJ1-6; D: TRBD1; DNA: TGTGCCAGCAGCCCCCGACAGGGGGCGAGGAATTCACCCCTCCACTTT; CDR3: CASSPRQGARNSPLHF
V: TRBV7-8; size: many; length: 14; J: TRBJ2-7; D: .; DNA: TGTGCCAGCAGCTTAGAGTCAGGGTTCTACGAGCAGTACTTC; CDR3: CASSLESGFYEQYF
V: TRBV11-2; size: many; length: 12; J: TRBJ2-3; D: .; DNA: TGTGCCAGCCTCCAGGGCACAGATACGCAGTATTTT; CDR3: CASLQGTDTQYF
V: TRBV7-6; size: .; length: 15; J: TRBJ1-2; D: .; DNA: TGTGCCAGCAGCCCGACAGAGGTAGCTAACTATGGCTACACCTTC; CDR3: CASSPTEVANYGYTF